This TCR beta chain was identified during a study of T cell responses to AZD1222 COVID-19 vaccine. A word on this clone: Its antigen remains unidentified.

Study-level points and caveats: Donors were mostly white British, more females; clonal diversity possibly underestimated. Baseline serology detected seropositivity in only six AZD1222 recipients.

The CDR3 consists of 13 residues. The germline V gene has CDR1 MNHEY and CDR2 SVGAGI. V was clipped by 6 bases and J by 5 bases, with 13 bases between them. Some second doses came at about 4 weeks and others at about 12 weeks; these were pooled. The repertoire was sequenced with immunoSEQ multiplex PCR; TCRdb's copy has only in-frame clones and lacks some. The sample lists about 94,000 clones; approximately 90% were seen once. The source of this sequence is an adult who received the AZD1222 COVID-19 vaccine. Sequences were derived from peripheral blood, sampled 28 days after the second AZD1222 dose. This chain uses TRBV6-5 with TRBJ1-2; D is unresolved. For the CDR3, the DNA is TGTGCCAGCAGCCCCACGGTTCAGTATGGCTACACCTTC. This gives the protein CASSPTVQYGYTF.